Below are 4 T cell receptor beta chains sequenced from a single sample in a study of T cell responses to AZD1222 COVID-19 vaccine. Data came from immunoSEQ multiplex PCR; TCRdb stores just in-frame clones and leaves some out. This table has about 180,000 clones, approximately 92% appearing once. The sequences come from peripheral blood, collected on day 0 of AZD1222 vaccination. The receptors here all came from an adult in good health.

This clone was picked up one time. The chain employs TRBV30 and TRBJ1-1, with D possibly TRBD1 on 6 matching bases. This CDR3 has 14 amino acids. From germline, CDR1 is GTSNPN and CDR2 SVGIG (reference sequence). Trimming stripped 2 bases from V and 3 bases from J, with 13 bases between. CDR3 sequence (DNA): TGTGCCTGGAGTCTAAGGGGGAGGGACACTGAAGCTTTCTTT. Encoded protein: CAWSLRGRDTEAFF.

The chain employs TRBV3-1 (or the pseudogene TRBV3-2) and TRBJ2-7, with a tentative D call TRBD1 (6 bases). Deletions cut 0 bases from V and 9 bases from J, with 18 bases between. The CDR3 loop spans 15 amino acids. Germline CDR1 LGHDT, CDR2 YNNKEL (reference sequence). CDR3: CASSQDGGPLGGQYF. In nucleotides, the CDR3 is TGTGCCAGCAGCCAAGATGGGGGCCCACTCGGAGGGCAGTACTTC.

The chain has TRBV11-2 and TRBJ2-1; 8 nucleotides align to TRBD2. Germline V gives CDR1 SGHAT, CDR2 FQNNGV. The CDR3 is made up of 18 amino acids. After removal of 1 base from V and 7 bases from J, the junction contained 15 bases not matched to a gene. The CDR3 DNA is TGTGCCAGCAGCTTAGTCGATCCCCAGCGGGAGTTTTGGAATGAGCAGTTCTTC. Protein sequence: CASSLVDPQREFWNEQFF.

The chain links TRBV27 to TRBJ1-2; D uncertain. Germline CDR1 reads MNHEY; CDR2 reads SMNVEV (reference sequence). V was shortened by 6 bases and J by 3 bases, with 11 bases between the two germline ends. CDR3 size: 13 residues. This CDR3 is CASSPSEYYGYTF. CDR3 coding DNA: TGTGCCAGCAGCCCCTCAGAGTACTATGGCTACACCTTC.